Each of the 22 T cell receptor beta chains below was sequenced from the same sample in a study of blood T cell repertoires in COVID-19 (TCRdb year 2020). Preparation of the library involved the immunoSEQ multiplex PCR assay. TCRdb carries this immuneACCESS record with in-frame sequences only. Its versions omit some clonotypes, under half of them owing to an unresolved V gene in the studies checked, with the rest unexplained. The sample table lists tens of thousands of clones, 90% of them with a count of one. 30% to 45% of the sample is held by the ten biggest clonotypes. Sample: peripheral blood. Receptors originate from a man in his sixties with active or convalescent COVID-19.

The rearrangement uses TRBV4-1 and TRBJ2-3, with 9 bases aligning to TRBD2. The CDR3 totals 16 residues. J gave up 2 bases and V 5 bases, and 8 bases lay outside the gene matches. Germline V lookup: CDR1 MGHRA, CDR2 YSYEKL. The CDR3 loop is CASSSGAGGDTDTQYF. CDR3 in DNA: TGCGCCAGCAGCTCAGGGGCGGGGGGGGACACAGATACGCAGTATTTT.

The rearrangement uses TRBV10-3 and TRBJ1-2; D is uncertain. The CDR3 contains 12 residues. V was cut by 5 bases and J by 2 bases, with 6 bases left in between. Looked up from germline, CDR1 is ENHRY and CDR2 is SYGVKD. CDR3 in amino acids: CAISQQNYGYTF. The CDR3 region has the DNA TGTGCCATCAGTCAACAGAACTATGGCTACACCTTC.

The gene calls are TRBV9 and TRBJ1-2, with 12 positions matching TRBD1. The germline V gene has CDR1 SGDLS and CDR2 YYNGEE. The CDR3 loop spans 15 amino acids. V shed 3 bases and J 5 bases; nucleotides not matched to a gene: 5. For the CDR3, the DNA is TGTGCCAGCAGCGGGGGACAGGGGGCTAGTTATGGCTACACCTTC. Translating it yields CASSGGQGASYGYTF.

This chain joins TRBV5-1 and TRBJ2-7, with 9 positions matching TRBD1. CDR3 length: 15 amino acids. The V gene's germline CDR1 is SGHRS and CDR2 YFSETQ. J gave up 2 bases and V 4 bases, and 7 bases lay outside the gene matches. The CDR3 nucleotides read TGCGCCAGCAGCGAAGGGACAGGGATTACCTACGAGCAGTACTTC. Its translation: CASSEGTGITYEQYF.

The sample holds one count of this clone. The CDR3 nucleotides are TGTGCCAGCAGTGAAACAGGCTTGGGGGGCTACACCTTC. It yields the protein CASSETGLGGYTF. The rearrangement uses TRBV2 and TRBJ1-2; TRBD1 is a possible D gene (5 bases). The CDR3 is made up of 13 amino acids. Trimming removed 2 bases at V and 8 bases at J, with 12 bases between. Germline V gives CDR1 SNHLY, CDR2 FYNNEI.

J is TRBJ1-4 and V is TRBV18; tentative D call: TRBD1 (5 bases). The germline V gene has CDR1 KGHSH and CDR2 LQKENI. This CDR3 contains 16 residues. Trimming took 1 base from V and 6 from J, leaving 15 bases between them. CDR3 region: CASSPRVAGPDEKLFF. DNA of the CDR3: TGTGCCAGCTCACCACGAGTGGCAGGGCCGGATGAAAAACTGTTTTTT.

This chain connects TRBV10-3 to TRBJ1-2; 11 nucleotides align to TRBD1. The CDR3 sequence is 16 residues long. Germline lookup yields CDR1 ENHRY and CDR2 SYGVKD. V was pared by 0 bases and J by 6 bases, with 6 bases of the junction left unmatched. The CDR3 protein is CAISESGTGGLNGYTF. CDR3 in DNA: TGTGCCATCAGTGAGTCCGGGACAGGGGGGTTGAATGGCTACACCTTC.

This clone appeared a few times. CDR3 residues: CASRRDRAAYNEQFF. CDR3 sequence (DNA): TGTGCCAGCAGACGGGACAGGGCTGCCTACAATGAGCAGTTCTTC. J is TRBJ2-1 and V is TRBV5-4; 9 nucleotides match TRBD1. V was pared by 5 bases and J by 2 bases, with 5 bases of the junction left unmatched. This CDR3 comprises 15 residues. Germline CDR1 and CDR2: SGHNT and YYREEE (reference sequence).

The gene calls are TRBV19 and TRBJ2-7; perhaps TRBD2 as D (6 bases). The CDR3 sequence is 16 residues long. Germline values: CDR1 LNHDA, CDR2 SQIVND (reference sequence). The germline V and J ends were trimmed by 2 bases and 2 bases, with 16 bases remaining between them. In nucleotides, the CDR3 is TGTGCCAGTAGTATAAGCCCTCTAGCGTTGACCTACGAGCAGTACTTC. This encodes CASSISPLALTYEQYF.

The gene calls are TRBV24-1 and TRBJ2-7; 9 nucleotides align to TRBD1. Germline V lookup: CDR1 KGHDR, CDR2 SFDVKD. This CDR3 region has 16 residues. The V segment lost 5 bases and the J segment 0 bases; nucleotides outside the gene matches: 7. DNA for the CDR3: TGTGCCACCAGTGTCCAGGGACAGGGTGGCTCCTACGAGCAGTACTTC. Amino acid sequence: CATSVQGQGGSYEQYF.

The J gene is TRBJ2-1, the V gene TRBV6-5, with D perhaps TRBD1 (6 bases). Germline V gene lookup returns CDR1 MNHEY and CDR2 SVGAGI. V dropped 4 bases and J dropped 0 bases, with 13 bases sitting between them. The CDR3 sequence is 16 residues long. The CDR3 coding sequence is TGTGCCAGCAGTTCCCCTGGACAGTTCTCCTACAATGAGCAGTTCTTC. It specifies CASSSPGQFSYNEQFF.

The chain links TRBV10-3 to TRBJ1-1; tentative D call: TRBD1 (5 bases). Germline CDR1 is ENHRY and CDR2 is SYGVKD. The germline V and J ends were trimmed by 1 base and 8 bases, with 8 bases remaining between them. The CDR3 loop spans 12 amino acids. The CDR3 is CAISEWGDEAFF. The CDR3 region has the DNA TGTGCCATCAGTGAGTGGGGGGACGAAGCTTTCTTT.

This chain uses TRBV18 with TRBJ1-4; D is unresolved. Trimming took off 4 bases at V and 0 bases at J, with 9 bases between the two ends. The CDR3 is 15 amino acids. From germline, CDR1 is KGHSH and CDR2 LQKENI. The CDR3 sequence: CASSRRQATNEKLFF. CDR3 DNA: TGTGCCAGCTCACGAAGACAAGCAACTAATGAAAAACTGTTTTTT. Using reference TRBV18 and TRBJ1-4 for the parts outside the CDR3, the full variable domain is NAGVMQNPRHLVRRRGQEARLRCSPMKGHSHVYWYRQLPEEGLKFMVYLQKENIIDESGMPKERFSAEFPKEGPSILRIQQVVRGDSAAYFCASSRRQATNEKLFFGSGTQLSVL.

The chain joins TRBV2 to TRBJ1-6; D is perhaps TRBD1 (5 bases). The germline gives CDR1 SNHLY, CDR2 FYNNEI. V lost 2 bases, J lost 11 bases, and 10 bases lay in between. The CDR3 sequence is 13 residues long. The CDR3 sequence: CASSEQRGAPLHF. DNA of the CDR3: TGTGCCAGCAGTGAACAGCGGGGGGCACCCCTCCACTTT.

The chain combines TRBV13 with TRBJ1-2, with unresolved D. This CDR3 is built from 16 residues. Germline lookup yields CDR1 PRHDT and CDR2 FYEKMQ (reference sequence). V was pared by 0 bases and J by 1 base, with 12 bases between. The CDR3 loop reads CASSLGGFGSNYGYTF. The CDR3, as DNA: TGTGCCAGCAGCTTAGGGGGGTTTGGGAGTAACTATGGCTACACCTTC.

In its sample, this clone was seen once. This chain uses TRBV10-3 with TRBJ1-6; D gene uncertain. V was cut by 6 bases and J by 5 bases, with 8 bases left in between. There are 13 residues in the CDR3. The germline gives CDR1 ENHRY, CDR2 SYGVKD. The CDR3 sequence is CAISRVNNSPLHF. In DNA form, the CDR3 reads TGTGCCATCAGCCGGGTCAATAATTCACCCCTCCACTTT.

The chain links TRBV9 to TRBJ2-7; D gene uncertain. Trimming removed 0 bases at V and 2 bases at J, with 9 bases between. CDR3 length: 14 amino acids. CDR1 is SGDLS and CDR2 is YYNGEE in the germline V gene. Here the CDR3 reads CASSVERRTYEQYF. CDR3 coding DNA: TGTGCCAGCAGCGTAGAACGCAGAACCTACGAGCAGTACTTC.

The V call is TRBV6-5, the J call TRBJ2-7; D not certain. The CDR3 consists of 14 residues. V lost 3 bases and J lost 4, with 13 bases in between. Looked up from germline, CDR1 is MNHEY and CDR2 is SVGAGI. CDR3 amino acids: CASSYISRGYEQYF. The CDR3 nucleotides read TGTGCCAGCAGTTATATCTCAAGAGGTTACGAGCAGTACTTC.

The V gene is TRBV5-1, the J gene TRBJ2-5; 8 nucleotides line up with TRBD2. This CDR3 is built from 16 residues. The germline V gene has CDR1 SGHRS and CDR2 YFSETQ. The V segment lost 0 bases and the J segment 4 bases; nucleotides outside the gene matches: 8. The CDR3 is CASSLGSGMWGETQYF. Here the CDR3 DNA reads TGCGCCAGCAGCTTGGGTAGCGGGATGTGGGGAGAGACCCAGTACTTC.

The rearrangement links TRBV6-5 to TRBJ1-6, with a weak D call TRBD1 (5 bases). Looked up from germline, CDR1 is MNHEY and CDR2 is SVGAGI. V lost 5 bases and J lost 9, with 17 bases in between. This CDR3 is 15 amino acids long. The CDR3 reads CASSPYGGAGSPLHF. The CDR3 DNA follows: TGTGCCAGCAGTCCCTACGGAGGGGCGGGTTCACCCCTCCACTTT.

The V gene is TRBV29-1, the J gene TRBJ1-2; D gene unclear. Trimming removed 1 base at V and 2 bases at J, with 8 bases between. The CDR3 runs 13 residues. The V gene's germline CDR1 is SQVTM and CDR2 ANQGSEA. CDR3 protein: CSVEGGQNYGYTF. The CDR3 DNA sequence: TGCAGCGTTGAAGGAGGGCAGAACTATGGCTACACCTTC.

The chain joins TRBV9 to TRBJ2-7; perhaps TRBD2 as D (5 bases). CDR3 size: 13 residues. Deletions cut 3 bases from V and 2 bases from J, with 9 bases between. CDR1 SGDLS and CDR2 YYNGEE come from the germline V gene. The CDR3 protein is CASSATGTYEQYF. The CDR3 DNA follows: TGTGCCAGCAGCGCGACGGGGACCTACGAGCAGTACTTC.